This entry lists 3 T cell receptor beta chains sequenced from one sample in a study of OX40 agonist ivuxolimab in advanced cancers. Method: immunoSEQ multiplex PCR; TCRdb's copy keeps in-frame clones and lacks some. The data contain roughly 36,000 clones, more than 70% of them seen just once; the ten biggest clones take up around 9%. This specimen was CD4+ or CD8+ T cells sorted from blood, taken in a trial of the OX40 agonist ivuxolimab. The receptors here all came from an adult with an advanced solid tumor such as melanoma, head and neck, liver or kidney cancer.

The CDR3 bases are TGTGCCAGTGGGACAGTAGGCAATCAGCCCCAGCATTTT. This codes for CASGTVGNQPQHF. V and J are TRBV19 and TRBJ1-5; 7 bases are a match to TRBD1. The CDR3 is 13 residues long. J gave up 2 bases and V 8 bases, and 3 bases lay outside the gene matches. CDR1 is LNHDA, CDR2 SQIVND, per germline (reference sequence).

CDR3 in amino acids: CASSTRDSYQPQHF. The CDR3 coding sequence is TGTGCCAGCAGCACCCGGGACAGCTATCAGCCCCAGCATTTT. This chain uses TRBV9 with TRBJ1-5; 7 bases line up with TRBD1. Germline V CDR1 and CDR2: SGDLS, YYNGEE. Unmatched junction bases numbered 6, after V lost 4 bases and J lost 5 bases. The CDR3 spans 14 residues.

The chain carries TRBV6-1 and TRBJ2-5, with TRBD2 matching over 10 bases. With the DNA end fitting TRBJ2-7 better, the J assignment may be wrong. Germline V gene sequence: CDR1 MNHNS, CDR2 SASEGT. The CDR3 sequence is 15 residues long. The CDR3 is CASSGGLAQAYEQYF. The CDR3 DNA reads as TGTGCCAGCAGTGGGGGACTAGCGCAGGCCTACGAGCAGTACTTC.